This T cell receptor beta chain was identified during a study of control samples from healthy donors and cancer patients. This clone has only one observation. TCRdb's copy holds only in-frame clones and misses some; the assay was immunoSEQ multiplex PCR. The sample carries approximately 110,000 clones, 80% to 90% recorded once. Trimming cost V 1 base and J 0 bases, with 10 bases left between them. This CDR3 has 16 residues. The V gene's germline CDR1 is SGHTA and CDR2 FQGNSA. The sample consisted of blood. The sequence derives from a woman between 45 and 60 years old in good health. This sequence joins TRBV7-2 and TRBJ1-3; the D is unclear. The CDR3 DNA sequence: TGTGCCAGCAGCTTAGGTCCACTCAGCTCTGGAAACACCATATATTTT. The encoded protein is CASSLGPLSSGNTIYF.